This entry concerns a single T cell receptor (beta chain). CDR3 length: 13 residues. V lost 5 bases and J lost 1, with 8 bases in between. This entry comes from a study of blood T cell repertoires in COVID-19. Study background: Both acute and convalescent COVID-19 samples were obtained from the United States, Italy and Spain.

Per the original data handling: Quantification of nucleated cells was approximated via reference gene primer amplification. Libraries were prepared by immunoSEQ multiplex PCR; TCRdb keeps only in-frame clonotypes and omits some of them. V and J calls and clone size are given by that table; D and trimming were obtained from the DNA. This table holds 40,000 to 45,000 clones, approximately 90% found once. The specimen was peripheral blood. The sequence came from a human donor in a cohort sampled during active COVID-19. The chain joins TRBV12-3 or TRBV12-4 to TRBJ1-2; D gene ambiguous. CDR3: CASSLQNNYGYTF. In DNA form, the CDR3 reads TGTGCCAGCAGTCTCCAGAATAACTATGGCTACACCTTC.